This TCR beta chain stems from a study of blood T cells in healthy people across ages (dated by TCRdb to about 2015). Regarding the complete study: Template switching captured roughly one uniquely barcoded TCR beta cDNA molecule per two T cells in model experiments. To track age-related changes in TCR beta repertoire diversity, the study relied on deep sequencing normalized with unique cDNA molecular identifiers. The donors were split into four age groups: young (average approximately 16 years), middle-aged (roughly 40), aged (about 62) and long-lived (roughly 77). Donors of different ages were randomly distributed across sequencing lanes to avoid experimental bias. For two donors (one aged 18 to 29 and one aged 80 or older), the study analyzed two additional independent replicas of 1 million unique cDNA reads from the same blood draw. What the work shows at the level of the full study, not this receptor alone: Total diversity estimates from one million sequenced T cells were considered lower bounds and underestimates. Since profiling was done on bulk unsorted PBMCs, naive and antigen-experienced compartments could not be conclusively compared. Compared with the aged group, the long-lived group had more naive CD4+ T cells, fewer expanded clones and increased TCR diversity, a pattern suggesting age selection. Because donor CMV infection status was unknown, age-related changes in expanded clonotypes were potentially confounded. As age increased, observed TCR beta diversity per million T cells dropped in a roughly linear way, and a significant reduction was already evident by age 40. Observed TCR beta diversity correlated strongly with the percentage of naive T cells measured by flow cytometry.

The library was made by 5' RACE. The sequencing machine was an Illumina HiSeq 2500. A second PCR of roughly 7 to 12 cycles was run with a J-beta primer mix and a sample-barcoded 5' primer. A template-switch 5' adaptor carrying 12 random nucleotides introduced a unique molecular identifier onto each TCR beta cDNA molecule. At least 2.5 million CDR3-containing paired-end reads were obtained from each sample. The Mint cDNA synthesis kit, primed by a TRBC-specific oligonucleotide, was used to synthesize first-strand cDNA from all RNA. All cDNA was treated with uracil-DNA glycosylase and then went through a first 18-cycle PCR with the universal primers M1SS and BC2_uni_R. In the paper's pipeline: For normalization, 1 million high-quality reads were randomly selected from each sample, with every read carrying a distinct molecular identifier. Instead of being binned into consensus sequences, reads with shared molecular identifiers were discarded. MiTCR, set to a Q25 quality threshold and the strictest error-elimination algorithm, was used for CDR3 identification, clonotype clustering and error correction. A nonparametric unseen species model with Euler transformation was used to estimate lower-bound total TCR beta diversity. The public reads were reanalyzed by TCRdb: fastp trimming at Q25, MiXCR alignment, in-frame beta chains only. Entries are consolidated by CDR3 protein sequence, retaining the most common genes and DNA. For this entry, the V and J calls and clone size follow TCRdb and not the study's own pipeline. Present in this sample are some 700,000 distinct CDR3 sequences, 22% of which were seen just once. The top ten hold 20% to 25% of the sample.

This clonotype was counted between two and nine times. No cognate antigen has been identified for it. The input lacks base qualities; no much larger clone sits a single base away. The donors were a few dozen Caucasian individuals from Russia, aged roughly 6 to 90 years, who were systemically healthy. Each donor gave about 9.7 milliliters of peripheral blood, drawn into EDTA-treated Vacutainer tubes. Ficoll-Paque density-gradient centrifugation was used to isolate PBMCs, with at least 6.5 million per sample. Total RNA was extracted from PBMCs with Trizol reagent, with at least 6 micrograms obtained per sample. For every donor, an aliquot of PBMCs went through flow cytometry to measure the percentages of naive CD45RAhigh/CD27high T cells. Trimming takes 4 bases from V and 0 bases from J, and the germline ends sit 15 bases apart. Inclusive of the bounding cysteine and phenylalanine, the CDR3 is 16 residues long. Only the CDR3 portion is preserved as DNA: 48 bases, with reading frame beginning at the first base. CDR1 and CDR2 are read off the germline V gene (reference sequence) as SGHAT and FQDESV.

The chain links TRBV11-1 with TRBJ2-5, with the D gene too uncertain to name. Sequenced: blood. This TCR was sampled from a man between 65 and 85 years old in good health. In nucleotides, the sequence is TGTGCCAGCAGCTCGCGCCCCGACAAATACCAAGAGACCCAGTACTTC. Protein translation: CASSSRPDKYQETQYF. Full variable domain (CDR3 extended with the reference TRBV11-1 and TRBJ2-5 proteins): EAEVAQSPRYKITEKSQAVAFWCDPISGHATLYWYRQILGQGPELLVQFQDESVVDDSQLPKDRFSAERLKGVDSTLKIQPAELGDSAMYLCASSSRPDKYQETQYFGPGTRLLVL.